The present TCR beta chain was sequenced within a study of Graves' ophthalmopathy and Graves' hyperthyroidism. Study-level findings and limits: Predictions made by the model for ophthalmopathy progression reached just over 70% sensitivity and around 72% specificity. Classification of ophthalmopathy versus stable hyperthyroidism by a 13-signature model yielded about 90% sensitivity and around 81% specificity. Most thyroid clonotypes with frequency above 0.001 were detected in blood too.

The CDR3 loop spans 12 amino acids. Germline assignment: CDR1 ENHRY and CDR2 SYGVKD. Trimming cost V 3 bases and J 2 bases, with 4 bases left between them. Amplification of TCR beta CDR3 regions used RNA transcripts. RT-PCR with HTBI primers came first, then second-round multiplex PCR. TCRdb re-analysed the multiplex PCR reads in MiXCR, keeping a single row per CDR3 protein. The sample has some 350,000 distinct CDR3 sequences, roughly 15% seen once. This clonotype was detected ten times or more. The antigen remains unidentified. Hyperthyroidism patients, all newly diagnosed, had under 2 months' duration and ages of 18 to 65.

This receptor was identified in an adult woman with stable Graves' hyperthyroidism. The chain links TRBV10-3 to TRBJ2-5; D gene ambiguous. The sequenced sample consisted of peripheral blood. The CDR3 here is CAISDRQETQYF. The CDR3 DNA sequence: TGTGCCATCAGTGACCGACAAGAGACCCAGTACTTC.